Given below is one TCR beta chain in context. This specimen comes from a study of T cell responses to AZD1222 COVID-19 vaccine. Sequenced by immunoSEQ multiplex PCR; TCRdb stores in-frame clones only, minus some. The data show 90,000 to 120,000 clones, nearly 90% seen once. The specimen comprised peripheral blood, sampled 28 days after the second AZD1222 dose. The receptor was derived from an adult who received the AZD1222 COVID-19 vaccine.

The CDR3 sequence: CASSPPEQGGYTF. In nucleotides, the CDR3 is TGTGCCAGCAGTCCGCCAGAGCAGGGTGGCTACACCTTC. V and J are TRBV28 and TRBJ1-2; tentatively, D is TRBD1 (5 bases). There are 13 residues in the CDR3. The germline V gene encodes CDR1 MDHEN and CDR2 SYDVKM. Deletions cut 5 bases from V and 7 bases from J, with 14 bases between.